The rows below give T cell receptor beta chains drawn from one sample of a study of blood T cell repertoires in COVID-19. Produced via immunoSEQ multiplex PCR; TCRdb's table is partial and in-frame only. The sample contains about 70,000 clones, 88% of which appear only once. The sequenced sample was peripheral blood. The receptors originated from a human donor in a cohort sampled during active COVID-19. Each CDR3 is given with its conserved first and last residue. A D gene is named only where the DNA matches it firmly. Some rows mark clone size as missing; the rest say once, few, many or name a class of expanded clone.

cdr3_length	clone_size	v_call	j_call	d_call	cdr3_aa	cdr3_nt
13	once	TRBV7-7	TRBJ2-1	NA	CASSRGLANEQFF	TGTGCCAGCAGCCGCGGGCTAGCGAATGAGCAGTTCTTC
14	NA	TRBV29-1	TRBJ1-2	NA	CSASGTQTNYGYTF	TGCAGCGCGAGTGGGACACAGACTAACTATGGCTACACCTTC
14	NA	TRBV6-1	TRBJ1-6	NA	CASSDIQGIGSLHF	TGTGCCAGCAGTGACATCCAGGGCATCGGGTCCCTCCACTTT
15	NA	TRBV7-9	TRBJ1-2	NA	CASSLAGGGVGGYTF	TGTGCCAGCAGCTTAGCCGGAGGGGGGGTTGGCGGCTACACCTTC
14	NA	TRBV2	TRBJ2-7	TRBD1	CASSGGDRAYEQYF	TGTGCCAGCAGTGGCGGGGACAGGGCTTACGAGCAGTACTTC
14	NA	TRBV5-1	TRBJ2-1	NA	CASSLNDDGNEQFF	TGCGCCAGCAGCTTGAACGACGACGGGAATGAGCAGTTCTTC
16	NA	TRBV18	TRBJ2-6	TRBD1	CASSPRDSSGANVLTF	TGTGCCAGCTCACCGAGGGACAGCTCTGGGGCCAACGTCCTGACTTTC
15	NA	TRBV6-6	TRBJ2-5	NA	CASSYSLFSQETQYF	TGTGCCAGCAGTTACTCGCTATTTTCTCAAGAGACCCAGTACTTC
14	NA	TRBV11-2	TRBJ2-7	NA	CASSFRGRDYEQYF	TGTGCCAGCAGCTTCCGAGGCCGAGATTACGAGCAGTACTTC
16	NA	TRBV5-1	TRBJ1-3	TRBD1	CASSETTGPSGNTIYF	TGCGCCAGCAGCGAGACGACAGGGCCTTCTGGAAACACCATATATTTT
13	NA	TRBV7-9	TRBJ1-1	TRBD1	CASSFGQETEAFF	TGTGCCAGCAGTTTCGGACAGGAGACAGAAGCTTTCTTT
16	NA	TRBV3-1/TRBV3-2	TRBJ2-1	TRBD2	CASSQSSGVAYNEQFF	TGTGCCAGCAGCCAATCTAGCGGAGTAGCCTACAATGAGCAGTTCTTC
15	NA	TRBV6-5	TRBJ2-7	NA	CASSYSVRDRYEQYF	TGTGCCAGCAGTTACTCCGTGCGGGACCGCTACGAGCAGTACTTC
16	NA	TRBV19	TRBJ2-2	NA	CASSIVRTKPTGELFF	TGTGCCAGTAGTATAGTCAGGACAAAGCCCACCGGGGAGCTGTTTTTT
17	few	TRBV3-1/TRBV3-2	TRBJ1-4	TRBD1	CASSQEGQGATNEKLFF	TGTGCCAGCAGCCAAGAGGGCCAGGGGGCAACTAATGAAAAACTGTTTTTT
16	NA	TRBV5-4	TRBJ1-1	TRBD1	CVSSSGQGKRSTEAFF	TGTGTCAGCAGCTCGGGACAGGGAAAAAGGAGCACTGAAGCTTTCTTT
15	NA	TRBV5-4	TRBJ2-5	TRBD2	CASSSPGLAGETQYF	TGTGCCAGCAGCTCTCCGGGACTAGCGGGCGAGACCCAGTACTTC
17	NA	TRBV5-6	TRBJ1-3	TRBD1	CASSLGTGRRTGNTIYF	TGTGCCAGCAGCTTGGGGACAGGGAGGAGAACTGGAAACACCATATATTTT
16	NA	TRBV4-2	TRBJ2-3	TRBD1	CASSQAGQGTPDTQYF	TGTGCCAGCAGCCAAGCAGGACAGGGGACTCCCGATACGCAGTATTTT
15	NA	TRBV18	TRBJ2-2	TRBD1	CASSPRTGGPGELFF	TGTGCCAGCTCTCCAAGGACAGGGGGCCCCGGGGAGCTGTTTTTT
13	NA	TRBV12-3/TRBV12-4	TRBJ2-7	TRBD1	CASSTDRVHEQYF	TGTGCCAGCAGTACCGACAGGGTCCACGAGCAGTACTTC
14	NA	TRBV5-1	TRBJ2-5	NA	CASSLGTGPETQYF	TGCGCCAGCAGCTTGGGAACAGGTCCAGAGACCCAGTACTTC
18	NA	TRBV27	TRBJ2-1	TRBD2	CASSLSARTSGSYNEQFF	TGTGCCAGCAGTTTATCGGCCCGGACTAGCGGCTCCTACAATGAGCAGTTCTTC
13	NA	TRBV7-2	TRBJ2-5	NA	CASSAISTETQYF	TGTGCCAGCAGCGCCATCAGTACCGAGACCCAGTACTTC
13	NA	TRBV7-9	TRBJ2-1	TRBD2	CASMRGSGGEQFF	TGTGCCAGCATGCGCGGGAGTGGTGGTGAGCAGTTCTTC